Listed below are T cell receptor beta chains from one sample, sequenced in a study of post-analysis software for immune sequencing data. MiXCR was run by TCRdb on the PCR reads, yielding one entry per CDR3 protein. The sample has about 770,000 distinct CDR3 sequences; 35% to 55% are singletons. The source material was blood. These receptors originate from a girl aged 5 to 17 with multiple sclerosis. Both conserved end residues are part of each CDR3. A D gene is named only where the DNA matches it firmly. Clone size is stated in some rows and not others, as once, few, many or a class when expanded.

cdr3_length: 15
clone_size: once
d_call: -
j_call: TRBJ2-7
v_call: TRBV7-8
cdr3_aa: CASSLAGGYSYEQYF
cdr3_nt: TGTGCCAGCAGCTTAGCGGGGGGCTACTCCTACGAGCAGTACTTC

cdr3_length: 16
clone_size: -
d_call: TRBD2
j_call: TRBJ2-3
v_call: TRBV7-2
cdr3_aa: CASSLFPSGSSDTQYF
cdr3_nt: TGTGCCAGCAGCTTATTCCCTAGCGGGAGCTCAGATACGCAGTATTTT

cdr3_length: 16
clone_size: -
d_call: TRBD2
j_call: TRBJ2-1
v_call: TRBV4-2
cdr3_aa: CASSLHGASGRPEQFF
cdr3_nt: TGTGCCAGCAGCCTTCACGGGGCTAGCGGGAGACCCGAGCAGTTCTTC

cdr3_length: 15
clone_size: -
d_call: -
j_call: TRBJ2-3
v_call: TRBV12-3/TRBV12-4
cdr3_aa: CASSMSGGFTDTQYF
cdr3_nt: TGTGCCAGCAGCATGTCTGGCGGCTTCACAGATACGCAGTATTTT

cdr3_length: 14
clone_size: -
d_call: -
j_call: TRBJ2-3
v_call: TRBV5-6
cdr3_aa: CASSFWASTDTQYF
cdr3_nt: TGTGCCAGCAGCTTCTGGGCTAGCACAGATACGCAGTATTTT

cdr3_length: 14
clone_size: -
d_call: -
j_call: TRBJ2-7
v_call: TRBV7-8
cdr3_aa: CVNSPLESSYEQYF
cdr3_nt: TGTGTCAACAGCCCCTTGGAAAGCTCCTACGAGCAGTACTTC

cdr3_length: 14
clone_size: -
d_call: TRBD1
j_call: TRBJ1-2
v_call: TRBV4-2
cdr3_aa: CASSQGDSHYGYTF
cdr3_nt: TGTGCCAGCAGCCAAGGGGACAGCCACTATGGCTACACCTTC

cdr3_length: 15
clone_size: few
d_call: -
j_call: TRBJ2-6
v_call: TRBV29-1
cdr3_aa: CSVHLGSSGANVLTF
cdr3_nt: TGCAGCGTTCACCTGGGATCCTCTGGGGCCAACGTCCTGACTTTC

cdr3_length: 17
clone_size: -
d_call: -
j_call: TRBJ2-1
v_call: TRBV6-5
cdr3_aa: CASSYSFGGHLGNEQFF
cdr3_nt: TGTGCCAGCAGTTACTCTTTCGGGGGGCATCTAGGCAATGAGCAGTTCTTC

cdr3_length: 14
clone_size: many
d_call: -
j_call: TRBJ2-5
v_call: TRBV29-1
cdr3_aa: CSLSLGQGRETQYF
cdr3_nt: TGCAGCCTCTCTCTAGGGCAGGGGAGGGAGACCCAGTACTTC

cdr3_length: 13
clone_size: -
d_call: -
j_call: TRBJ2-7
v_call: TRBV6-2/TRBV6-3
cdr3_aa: CASSSSDSYEQYF
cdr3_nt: TGTGCCAGCAGTTCCTCGGACAGCTACGAGCAGTACTTC

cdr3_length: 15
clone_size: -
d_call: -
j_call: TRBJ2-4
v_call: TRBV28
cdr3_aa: CASSLAEPFGNIQYF
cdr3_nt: TGTGCCAGCAGTTTAGCGGAGCCCTTCGGGAACATTCAGTACTTC

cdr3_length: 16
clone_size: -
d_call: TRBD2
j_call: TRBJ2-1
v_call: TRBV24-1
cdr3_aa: CATSDGLAGMMNEQFF
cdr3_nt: TGTGCCACCAGTGACGGACTAGCGGGAATGATGAATGAGCAGTTCTTC

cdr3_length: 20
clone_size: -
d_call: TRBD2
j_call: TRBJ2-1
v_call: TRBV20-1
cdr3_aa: CSAREKWWTSIRSSYNEQFF
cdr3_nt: TGCAGTGCTAGAGAAAAATGGTGGACTAGCATCCGGAGCTCCTACAATGAGCAGTTCTTC

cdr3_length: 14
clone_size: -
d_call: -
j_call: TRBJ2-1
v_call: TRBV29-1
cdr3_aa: CSVVIGLHYNEQFF
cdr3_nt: TGCAGCGTTGTCATTGGACTGCACTACAATGAGCAGTTCTTC

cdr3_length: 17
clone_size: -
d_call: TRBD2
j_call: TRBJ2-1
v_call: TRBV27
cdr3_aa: CASSALLLAGAYNEQFF
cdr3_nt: TGTGCCAGCAGTGCCCTCTTACTAGCGGGAGCTTACAATGAGCAGTTCTTC

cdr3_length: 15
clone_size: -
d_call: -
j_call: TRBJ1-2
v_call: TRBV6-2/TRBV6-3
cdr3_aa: CASSPQDNYPYGYTF
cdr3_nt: TGTGCCAGCAGTCCTCAGGACAATTACCCTTATGGCTACACCTTC

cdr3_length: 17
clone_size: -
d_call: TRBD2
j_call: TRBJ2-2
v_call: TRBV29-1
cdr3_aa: CSVESPTSGSLAGELFF
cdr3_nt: TGCAGCGTTGAAAGCCCCACTAGCGGGAGTCTCGCCGGGGAGCTGTTTTTT

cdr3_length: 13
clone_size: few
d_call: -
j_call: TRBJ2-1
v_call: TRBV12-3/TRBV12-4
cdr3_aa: CASSLGHINEQFF
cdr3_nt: TGTGCCAGCAGTTTAGGGCACATCAATGAGCAGTTCTTC

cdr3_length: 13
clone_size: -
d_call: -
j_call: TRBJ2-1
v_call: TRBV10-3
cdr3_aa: CAISESRPNEQFF
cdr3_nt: TGTGCCATCAGTGAGTCCCGACCCAATGAGCAGTTCTTC

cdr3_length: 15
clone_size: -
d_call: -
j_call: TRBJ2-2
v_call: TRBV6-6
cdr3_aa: CAVVALGPNTGELFF
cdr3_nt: TGTGCCGTCGTAGCCCTGGGGCCGAACACCGGGGAGCTGTTTTTT

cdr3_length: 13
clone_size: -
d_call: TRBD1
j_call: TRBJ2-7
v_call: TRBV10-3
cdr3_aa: CAASAGTEYEQYF
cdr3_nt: TGTGCCGCCTCCGCCGGGACAGAATACGAGCAGTACTTC

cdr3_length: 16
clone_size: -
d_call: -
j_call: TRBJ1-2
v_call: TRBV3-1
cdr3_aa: CASSQDDDGRNYGYTF
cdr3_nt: TGTGCCAGCAGCCAAGACGACGACGGACGAAACTATGGCTACACCTTC

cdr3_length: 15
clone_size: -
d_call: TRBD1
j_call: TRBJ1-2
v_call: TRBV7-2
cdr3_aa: CASSPWTGRDYGYTF
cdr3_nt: TGTGCCAGCAGCCCCTGGACAGGGAGGGACTATGGCTACACCTTC

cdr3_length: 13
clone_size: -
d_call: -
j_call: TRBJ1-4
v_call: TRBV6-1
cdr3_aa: CASSPGLSEKLFF
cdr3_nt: TGTGCCAGCAGTCCAGGCCTGAGCGAAAAACTGTTTTTT

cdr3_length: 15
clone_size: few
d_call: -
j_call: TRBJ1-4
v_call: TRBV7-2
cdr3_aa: CASSFGTHPEVELFF
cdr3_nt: TGTGCCAGCAGCTTTGGGACACACCCCGAGGTCGAACTGTTTTTT

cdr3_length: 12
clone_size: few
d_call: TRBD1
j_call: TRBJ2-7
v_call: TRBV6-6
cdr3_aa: CASSTGDSEQYF
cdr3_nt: TGTGCCAGCAGTACCGGGGACAGTGAGCAGTACTTC

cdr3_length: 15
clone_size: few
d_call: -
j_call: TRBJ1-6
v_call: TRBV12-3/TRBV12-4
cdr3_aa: CASTRSGGRYSPLHF
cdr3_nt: TGTGCCAGCACACGCTCCGGAGGGAGATATTCACCCCTCCACTTT

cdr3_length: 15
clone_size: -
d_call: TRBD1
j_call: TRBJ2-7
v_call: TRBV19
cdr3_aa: CASSITGQGKYEQYF
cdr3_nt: TGTGCCAGTAGTATTACCGGACAGGGGAAGTACGAGCAGTACTTC

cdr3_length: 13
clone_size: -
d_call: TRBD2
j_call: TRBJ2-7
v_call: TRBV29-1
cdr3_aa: CSVKASGSYEQYF
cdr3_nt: TGCAGCGTTAAGGCTAGCGGGAGCTACGAGCAGTACTTC

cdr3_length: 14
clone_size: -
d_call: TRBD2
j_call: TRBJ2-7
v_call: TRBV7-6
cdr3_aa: CASSIGREGYEQYF
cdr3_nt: TGTGCCAGCAGCATTGGGAGGGAGGGTTACGAGCAGTACTTC